This entry features one T cell receptor (beta chain) sequence. This sample is drawn from a study of blood T cells in healthy people across ages. A second PCR, run for about 7 to 11 cycles, used a sample-barcoded 5' primer plus a J-beta primer mix. All cDNA molecules were each tagged by a template-switch adaptor with 12 random nucleotides. Per sample, CDR3-containing paired-end reads numbered at least 3 million. MiXCR was run by TCRdb on the 5' RACE reads, yielding one entry per CDR3 protein. There are 1.5 million or so distinct CDR3 sequences in the sample; 40% to 45% occur only once, and 4% lies in the top ten. The CDR3 runs to 14 residues. The germline gives CDR1 SGHRS, CDR2 YFSETQ. V lost 7 bases to trimming and J lost 0 bases, with 11 bases between them.

The chain couples TRBV5-1 to TRBJ2-1, with unresolved D. Sequenced input: blood. The sequence was obtained from a woman between 18 and 29 years old in good health. CDR3 coding DNA: TGCGCCAGCGGCTATTCCTTCTCCTACAATGAGCAGTTCTTC. Its protein product is CASGYSFSYNEQFF.